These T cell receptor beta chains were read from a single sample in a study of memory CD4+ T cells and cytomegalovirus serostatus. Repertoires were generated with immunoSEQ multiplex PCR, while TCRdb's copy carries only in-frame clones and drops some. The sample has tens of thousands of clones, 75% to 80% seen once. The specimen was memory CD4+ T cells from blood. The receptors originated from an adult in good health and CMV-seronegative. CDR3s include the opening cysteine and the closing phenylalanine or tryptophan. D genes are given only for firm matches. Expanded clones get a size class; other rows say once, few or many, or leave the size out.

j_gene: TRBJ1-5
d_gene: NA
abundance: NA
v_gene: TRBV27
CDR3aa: CASSALRGPQHF
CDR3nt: TGTGCCAGCAGTGCCCTTAGGGGGCCCCAGCATTTT

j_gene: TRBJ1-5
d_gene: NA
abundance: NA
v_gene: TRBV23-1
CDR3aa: CASSQSVVLTSNQPQHF
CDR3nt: TGCGCCAGCAGTCAATCTGTTGTCCTGACAAGCAATCAGCCCCAGCATTTT

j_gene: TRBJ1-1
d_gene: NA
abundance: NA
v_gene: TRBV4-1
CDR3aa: CASSPTPGGEAFF
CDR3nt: TGCGCCAGCAGCCCTACGCCGGGGGGTGAAGCTTTCTTT

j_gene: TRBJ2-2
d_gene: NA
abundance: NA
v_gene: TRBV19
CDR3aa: CASSIGGGHRTGELFF
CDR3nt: TGTGCCAGTAGTATAGGGGGAGGACATCGCACCGGGGAGCTGTTTTTT

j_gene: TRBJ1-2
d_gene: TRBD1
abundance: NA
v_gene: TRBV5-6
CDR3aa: CASSLGGQGLSGYTF
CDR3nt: TGTGCCAGCAGCTTGGGGGGACAGGGCCTGTCTGGCTACACCTTC

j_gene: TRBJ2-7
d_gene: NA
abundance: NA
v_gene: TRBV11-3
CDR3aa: CASSLGDNYEQYF
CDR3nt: TGTGCCAGCAGCCTCGGGGACAACTACGAGCAGTACTTC

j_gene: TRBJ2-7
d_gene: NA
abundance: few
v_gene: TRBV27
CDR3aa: CASRDSAYEQYF
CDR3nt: TGTGCCAGCAGAGACAGCGCCTACGAGCAGTACTTC

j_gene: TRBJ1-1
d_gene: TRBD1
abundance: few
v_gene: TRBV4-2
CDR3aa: CASSENDRGSDTEAFF
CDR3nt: TGTGCCAGCAGCGAGAACGACAGGGGTTCGGACACTGAAGCTTTCTTT

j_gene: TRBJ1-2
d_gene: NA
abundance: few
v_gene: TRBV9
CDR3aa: CASSVEGRWSGYTF
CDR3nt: TGTGCCAGCAGCGTAGAGGGCAGGTGGAGTGGCTACACCTTC

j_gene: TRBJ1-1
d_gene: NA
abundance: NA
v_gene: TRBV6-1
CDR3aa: CASIRSTGSQRAFF
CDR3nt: TGTGCCAGCATCAGGTCCACAGGGTCACAGCGGGCTTTCTTT

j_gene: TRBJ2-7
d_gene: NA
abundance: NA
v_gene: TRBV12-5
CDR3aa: CASQESSYEQYF
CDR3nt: TGTGCTAGTCAGGAGAGCTCCTACGAGCAGTACTTC

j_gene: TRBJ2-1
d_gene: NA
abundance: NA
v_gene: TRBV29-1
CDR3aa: CSAGRPINEQFF
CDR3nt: TGCAGCGCTGGACGGCCGATCAATGAGCAGTTCTTC

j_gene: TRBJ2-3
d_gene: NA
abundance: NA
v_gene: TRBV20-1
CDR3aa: CRAVGGDTQYF
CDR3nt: TGCAGGGCAGTAGGTGGAGATACGCAGTATTTT

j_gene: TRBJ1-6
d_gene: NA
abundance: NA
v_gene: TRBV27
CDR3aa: CASSSDRGSPLHF
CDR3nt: TGTGCCAGCAGTTCGGACAGAGGCTCACCCCTCCACTTT

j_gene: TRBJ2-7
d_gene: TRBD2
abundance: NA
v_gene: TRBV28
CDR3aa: CASRKGLAGVEQYF
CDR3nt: TGTGCCAGCAGGAAAGGACTAGCGGGAGTAGAGCAGTACTTC

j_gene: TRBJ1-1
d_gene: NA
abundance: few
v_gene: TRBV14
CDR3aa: CASSHRGRNTEAFF
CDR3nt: TGTGCCAGCAGCCATCGGGGTCGGAACACTGAAGCTTTCTTT

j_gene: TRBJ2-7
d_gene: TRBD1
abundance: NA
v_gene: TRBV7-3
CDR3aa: CASSLGTGGSYEQYF
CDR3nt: TGTGCCAGCAGCCTAGGGACAGGGGGCTCCTACGAGCAGTACTTC

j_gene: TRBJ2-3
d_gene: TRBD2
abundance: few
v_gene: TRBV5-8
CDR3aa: CASSKGTSVADTQYF
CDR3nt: TGTGCCAGCAGCAAGGGGACTAGCGTTGCAGATACGCAGTATTTT

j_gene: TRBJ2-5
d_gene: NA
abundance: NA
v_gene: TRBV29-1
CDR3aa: CSVLVQQKTQYF
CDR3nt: TGCAGCGTTTTGGTCCAGCAGAAGACCCAGTACTTC

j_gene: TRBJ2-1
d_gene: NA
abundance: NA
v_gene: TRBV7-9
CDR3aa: CASSLEYEQFF
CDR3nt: TGTGCCAGCAGCTTGGAGTATGAGCAGTTCTTC

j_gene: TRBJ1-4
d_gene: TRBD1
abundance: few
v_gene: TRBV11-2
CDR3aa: CASSPSEAGGREKLFF
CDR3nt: TGTGCCAGCAGCCCCTCCGAGGCAGGGGGTAGAGAAAAACTGTTTTTT

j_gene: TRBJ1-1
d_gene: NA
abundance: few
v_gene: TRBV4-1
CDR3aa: CASRRGQGREMNTEAFF
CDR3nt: TGCGCCAGCAGACGAGGGCAGGGGCGAGAAATGAACACTGAAGCTTTCTTT

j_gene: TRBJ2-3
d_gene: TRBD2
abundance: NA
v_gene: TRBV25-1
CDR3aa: CASSHRRGTDTQYF
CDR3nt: TGTGCCAGCAGCCACAGGCGGGGGACAGATACGCAGTATTTT

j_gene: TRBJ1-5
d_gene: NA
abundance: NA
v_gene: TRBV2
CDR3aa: CASSEFGATGQPQHF
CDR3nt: TGTGCCAGCAGTGAATTTGGGGCGACGGGTCAGCCCCAGCATTTT

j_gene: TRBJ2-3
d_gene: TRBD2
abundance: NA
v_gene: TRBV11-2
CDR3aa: CASSLGLAGIDTQYF
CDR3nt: TGTGCCAGCAGCTTAGGTCTAGCGGGAATAGATACGCAGTATTTT

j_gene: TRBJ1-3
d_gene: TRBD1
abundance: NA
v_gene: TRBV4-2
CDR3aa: CASSQEGKGASGNTIYF
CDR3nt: TGTGCCAGCAGCCAAGAAGGCAAGGGGGCGAGTGGAAACACCATATATTTT

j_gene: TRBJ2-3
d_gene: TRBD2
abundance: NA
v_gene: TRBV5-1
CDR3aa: CASSRSQAGGTDTQYF
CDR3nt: TGCGCCAGCAGCCGATCGCAAGCGGGGGGAACAGATACGCAGTATTTT

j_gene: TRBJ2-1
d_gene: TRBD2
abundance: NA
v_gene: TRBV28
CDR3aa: CASRTSSTYNEQFF
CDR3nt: TGTGCCAGCAGGACTAGCTCGACCTACAATGAGCAGTTCTTC

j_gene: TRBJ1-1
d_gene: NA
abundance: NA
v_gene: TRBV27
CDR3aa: CASSVLAGTEAFF
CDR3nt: TGTGCCAGCAGTGTGCTTGCCGGCACTGAAGCTTTCTTT

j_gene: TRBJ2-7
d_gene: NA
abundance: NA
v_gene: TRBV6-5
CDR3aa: CASSRDWEGSYEQYF
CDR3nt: TGTGCCAGCAGCCGGGACTGGGAAGGGTCCTACGAGCAGTACTTC

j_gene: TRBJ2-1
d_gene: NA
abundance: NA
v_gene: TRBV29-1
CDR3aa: CSVGGRGSYNEQFF
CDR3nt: TGCAGCGTTGGGGGCAGGGGATCCTACAATGAGCAGTTCTTC

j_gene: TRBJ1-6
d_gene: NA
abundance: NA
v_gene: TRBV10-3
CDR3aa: CAISEGSDPSPLHF
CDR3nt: TGTGCCATCAGTGAGGGGTCCGACCCTTCACCCCTCCACTTT

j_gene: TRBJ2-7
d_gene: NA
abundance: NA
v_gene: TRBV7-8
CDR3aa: CASSFRSPKSSYEQYF
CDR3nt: TGTGCCAGCAGCTTCCGCAGTCCTAAGAGCTCCTACGAGCAGTACTTC

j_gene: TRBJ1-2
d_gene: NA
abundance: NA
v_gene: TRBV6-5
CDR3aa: CASSYSWTKGDGYTF
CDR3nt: TGTGCCAGCAGTTACTCCTGGACAAAGGGGGATGGCTACACCTTC

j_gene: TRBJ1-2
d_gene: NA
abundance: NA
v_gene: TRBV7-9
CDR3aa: CASSPSGSGYGYTF
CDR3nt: TGTGCCAGCAGCCCAAGTGGGAGCGGTTATGGCTACACCTTC

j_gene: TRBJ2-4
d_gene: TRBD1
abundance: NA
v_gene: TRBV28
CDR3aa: CASSELGTGGNIQYF
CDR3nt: TGTGCCAGCAGCGAATTGGGGACAGGGGGCAACATTCAGTACTTC

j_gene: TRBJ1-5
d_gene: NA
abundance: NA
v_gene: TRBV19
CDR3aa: CASSIGGSNQPQHF
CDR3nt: TGTGCCAGTAGTATCGGGGGATCCAATCAGCCCCAGCATTTT

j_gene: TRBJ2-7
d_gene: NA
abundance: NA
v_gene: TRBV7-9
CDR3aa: CASSLRGRDSGEQYF
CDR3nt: TGTGCCAGCAGCTTAAGGGGCAGGGACTCGGGCGAGCAGTACTTC

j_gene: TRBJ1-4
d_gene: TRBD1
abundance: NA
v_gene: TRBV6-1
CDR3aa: CASSLQGAREKLFF
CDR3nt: TGTGCCAGCAGCTTACAGGGGGCAAGGGAAAAACTGTTTTTT

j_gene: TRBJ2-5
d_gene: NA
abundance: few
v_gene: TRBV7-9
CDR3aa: CASSLDRMQYF
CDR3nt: TGTGCCAGCAGCCTAGACCGAATGCAGTACTTC

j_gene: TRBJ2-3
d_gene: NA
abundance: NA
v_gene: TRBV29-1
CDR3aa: CSVDRGTDTQYF
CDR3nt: TGCAGCGTTGATCGGGGTACAGATACGCAGTATTTT

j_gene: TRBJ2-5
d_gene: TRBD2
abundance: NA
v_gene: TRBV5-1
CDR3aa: CASATSGGIQETQYF
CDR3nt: TGCGCCAGCGCCACTAGCGGGGGAATACAAGAGACCCAGTACTTC

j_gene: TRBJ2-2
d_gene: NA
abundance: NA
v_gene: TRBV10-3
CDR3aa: CAISEWGEGGELFF
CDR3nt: TGTGCCATCAGTGAGTGGGGGGAAGGCGGGGAGCTGTTTTTT

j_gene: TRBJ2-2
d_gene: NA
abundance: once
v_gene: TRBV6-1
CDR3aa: CASRGNSETGELFF
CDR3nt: TGTGCCAGCAGGGGTAATAGTGAGACCGGGGAGCTGTTTTTT

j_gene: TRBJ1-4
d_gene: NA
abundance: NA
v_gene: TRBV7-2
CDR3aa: CASSRQIREKLFF
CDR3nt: TGTGCCAGCAGCCGACAGATAAGGGAAAAACTGTTTTTT

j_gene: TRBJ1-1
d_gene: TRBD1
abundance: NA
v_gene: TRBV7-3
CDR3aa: CASSVDRQDEAFF
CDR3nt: TGTGCCAGCAGCGTGGACAGGCAGGATGAAGCTTTCTTT

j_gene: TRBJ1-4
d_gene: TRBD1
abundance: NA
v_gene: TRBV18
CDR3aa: CASSLRDRDEKLFF
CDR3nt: TGTGCCAGCTCACTTCGGGACAGGGATGAAAAACTGTTTTTT

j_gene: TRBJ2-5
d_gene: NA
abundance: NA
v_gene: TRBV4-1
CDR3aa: CASSQGLQETQYF
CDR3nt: TGCGCCAGCAGCCAGGGACTTCAGGAGACCCAGTACTTC

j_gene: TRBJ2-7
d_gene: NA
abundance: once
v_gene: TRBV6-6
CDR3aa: CASSSPGREQYF
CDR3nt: TGTGCCAGCAGCAGCCCGGGTCGGGAGCAGTACTTC

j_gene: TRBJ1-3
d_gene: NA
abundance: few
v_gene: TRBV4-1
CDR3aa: CASSPPTSGNTIYF
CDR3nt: TGCGCCAGCAGTCCCCCTACCTCTGGAAACACCATATATTTT

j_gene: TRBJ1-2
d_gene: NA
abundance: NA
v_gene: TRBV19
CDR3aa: CASSAASTRNYGYTF
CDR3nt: TGTGCCAGTAGTGCCGCCAGTACAAGGAACTATGGCTACACCTTC

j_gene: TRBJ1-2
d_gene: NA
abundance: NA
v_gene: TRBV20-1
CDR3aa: CSAIYGYGYTF
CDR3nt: TGCAGTGCTATCTACGGCTATGGCTACACCTTC

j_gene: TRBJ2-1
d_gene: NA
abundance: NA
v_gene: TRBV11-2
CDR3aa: CASSLEDEQFF
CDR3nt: TGTGCCAGCAGCTTAGAAGATGAGCAGTTCTTC

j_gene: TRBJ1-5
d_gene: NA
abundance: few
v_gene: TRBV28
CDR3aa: CASSLSGTPANQPQHF
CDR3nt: TGTGCCAGCAGTTTATCTGGGACCCCCGCCAATCAGCCCCAGCATTTT

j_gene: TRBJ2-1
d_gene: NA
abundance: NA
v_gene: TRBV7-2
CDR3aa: CASSSSPRGAWSYNEQFF
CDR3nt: TGTGCCAGCAGCTCCAGCCCCAGGGGCGCGTGGTCCTACAATGAGCAGTTCTTC

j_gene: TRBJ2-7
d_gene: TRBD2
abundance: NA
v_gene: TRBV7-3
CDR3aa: CASSSGRRGASGDHEQYF
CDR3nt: TGTGCCAGCAGCTCCGGGAGGCGCGGGGCTAGCGGGGACCACGAGCAGTACTTC

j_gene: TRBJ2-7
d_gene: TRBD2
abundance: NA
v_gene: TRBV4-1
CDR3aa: CASSQRGLAESYEQYF
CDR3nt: TGCGCCAGCAGCCAGCGCGGACTAGCGGAGTCGTACGAGCAGTACTTC